This T cell receptor (beta chain) was captured by sequencing in a study of shared clonotypes between healthy human individuals. Study findings and constraints: Memory subsets generally showed lower estimated richness than naive subsets.

The CDR3 has 17 amino acids. CDR1 and CDR2 from the germline V gene are SGHDN and FVKESK. The V and J ends lost 3 bases and 2 bases respectively, with 17 bases between them. Adult Caucasians living in Nashville, Tennessee made up all of the donors. Here immunoSEQ multiplex PCR was the method, and the copy in TCRdb shows in-frame clones only, minus some. This sample has around 350,000 clones, with roughly 80% found just once. Points on this clone: The antigen is not known.

The chain links TRBV14 to TRBJ2-4, with unresolved D. The receptor was derived from a man aged 25 to 40 in good health. The sequencing input was memory CD4+ T cells sorted from blood. Subset specified: CD45RA-negative fraction. In DNA form, the CDR3 reads TGTGCCAGCAGCCATCTCCACCAAACGGGTTCCAAAAACATTCAGTACTTC. Translated: CASSHLHQTGSKNIQYF.